The 24 T cell receptor beta chains reported below all come from one sample, sequenced in a study of T cell changes during pregnancy in multiple sclerosis. The protocol was immunoSEQ multiplex PCR, while the TCRdb copy is restricted to in-frame clones and leaves out a portion. Of approximately 80,000 clones listed, approximately 93% are singletons. Sample: peripheral blood, taken in the second trimester of pregnancy. The source of these receptors is a female donor in good health, enrolled as a control in a pregnancy study.

This clone was seen a single time. This chain links TRBV18 with TRBJ1-2; D might be TRBD1 (6 bases). The CDR3 extends over 14 amino acids. Deletions cut 3 bases from V and 4 bases from J, with 12 bases between. CDR1 is KGHSH, CDR2 LQKENI, per germline. Here the CDR3 DNA reads TGTGCCAGCTCACCCCAACAGGACAGCTATGGCTACACCTTC. Protein sequence: CASSPQQDSYGYTF.

The chain carries TRBV28 and TRBJ1-2; D is possibly TRBD1 (5 bases). Trimming shortened V by 6 bases and J by 3 bases, and 11 bases separated the two germline ends. This CDR3 comprises 13 residues. CDR1 MDHEN and CDR2 SYDVKM come from the germline V gene. DNA for the CDR3: TGTGCCAGCAGGGCGGACAATTACTATGGCTACACCTTC. Its protein product is CASRADNYYGYTF.

The V call is TRBV28, the J call TRBJ2-7; maybe TRBD1 (6 bases). Looked up from germline, CDR1 is MDHEN and CDR2 is SYDVKM. The V and J ends lost 6 bases and 5 bases respectively, with 14 bases between them. This CDR3 contains 13 residues. Here the CDR3 reads CASRTTGYHEQYF. The CDR3 nucleotides are TGTGCCAGCAGAACAACAGGGTACCACGAGCAGTACTTC.

The V call is TRBV6-5, the J call TRBJ1-5, with 8 positions matching TRBD1. Germline V gene lookup returns CDR1 MNHEY and CDR2 SVGAGI. The CDR3 has 15 residues. With V trimmed by 0 bases and J by 4 bases, 2 bases remained unmatched. CDR3 residues: CASSYSRQGNQPQHF. Here the CDR3 DNA reads TGTGCCAGCAGTTACTCGAGACAGGGGAATCAGCCCCAGCATTTT.

This chain connects TRBV6-5 to TRBJ2-1, with TRBD1 matching 10 bases. Germline V gives CDR1 MNHEY, CDR2 SVGAGI. The ends lost 4 bases at V and 10 bases at J; junction bases unmatched: 4. The CDR3 loop spans 13 amino acids. CDR3 region: CASSWTGGREQFF. The CDR3 DNA sequence: TGTGCCAGCAGTTGGACAGGGGGGCGGGAGCAGTTCTTC.

The chain links TRBV19 to TRBJ2-5; a possible D gene is TRBD1 (6 bases). The V end was cut by 4 bases, the J end by 1 base, with 7 bases between. The CDR3 is 13 amino acids. The germline V gene encodes CDR1 LNHDA and CDR2 SQIVND (reference sequence). In DNA form, the CDR3 reads TGTGCCAGTAGTAGGACAGCCCAAGAGACCCAGTACTTC. It translates to CASSRTAQETQYF. Supplemented by reference TRBV19 and TRBJ2-5, the full variable domain reads DGGITQSPKYLFRKEGQNVTLSCEQNLNHDAMYWYRQDPGQGLRLIYYSQIVNDFQKGDIAEGYSVSREKKESFPLTVTSAQKNPTAFYLCASSRTAQETQYFGPGTRLLVL.

The chain joins TRBV2 to TRBJ2-2; TRBD1 matches at 10 bases. Germline V gene lookup returns CDR1 SNHLY and CDR2 FYNNEI. Germline trimming cut 10 bases from V and 5 bases from J; bases unmatched to any gene: 10. This CDR3 comprises 15 residues. CDR3 nucleotide sequence: TGTGCCACCCACCTACGGACAGGGGGAACCGGGGAGCTGTTTTTT. Translation: CATHLRTGGTGELFF.

The J gene is TRBJ2-7, the V gene TRBV29-1, with D uncertain. With 4 bases removed from V and 4 bases from J, the gap between germline ends came to 5 bases. The CDR3 sequence is 10 residues long. Germline V gene data show CDR1 as SQVTM and CDR2 as ANQGSEA. The CDR3, as DNA: TGCAGCGTTGTAGTTTACGAGCAGTACTTC. It translates to CSVVVYEQYF.

This chain joins TRBV10-3 and TRBJ2-5; TRBD1 matches at 8 bases. V shed 10 bases, J shed 2 bases, and the junction held 6 bases outside the gene matches. Germline assignment: CDR1 ENHRY and CDR2 SYGVKD. The CDR3 spans 13 residues. CDR3 protein: CATQGARQETQYF. The CDR3 nucleotides are TGTGCCACCCAGGGGGCACGGCAAGAGACCCAGTACTTC.

The V and J genes are TRBV7-2 and TRBJ2-3; TRBD2 agrees at 12 bases. The ends lost 3 bases at V and 5 bases at J; junction bases unmatched: 3. The CDR3 length is 15 residues. Per the germline V gene, CDR1 is SGHTA and CDR2 is FQGNSA. CDR3 nucleotide sequence: TGTGCCAGCAGCTTCCGACTAGCGGGAGTAGATACGCAGTATTTT. Translation gives CASSFRLAGVDTQYF.

This clone was detected only once. The rearrangement links TRBV7-2 to TRBJ1-1; 7 positions match TRBD1. Germline assignment: CDR1 SGHTA and CDR2 FQGNSA. The V and J ends lost 5 bases and 1 base, in that order; junction bases with no gene match: 4. CDR3 length: 14 residues. The chain's CDR3 is CASSPDRSNTEAFF. The CDR3 DNA reads as TGTGCCAGCAGCCCGGACAGGTCGAACACTGAAGCTTTCTTT. The full variable domain, with the rest looked up from reference TRBV7-2 and TRBJ1-1, is GAGVSQSPSNKVTEKGKDVELRCDPISGHTALYWYRQSLGQGLEFLIYFQGNSAPDKSGLPSDRFSAERTGGSVSTLTIQRTQQEDSAVYLCASSPDRSNTEAFFGQGTRLTVV.

The rearrangement joins TRBV5-4 to TRBJ1-4; maybe TRBD1 (6 bases). Germline CDR1 and CDR2: SGHNT and YYREEE (reference sequence). This CDR3 comprises 16 residues. V was clipped by 4 bases and J by 3 bases, with 16 bases between them. CDR3 coding DNA: TGTGCCAGCAGCCCGGGGGGGGGCGCGGCTAATGAAAAACTGTTTTTT. Amino acids: CASSPGGGAANEKLFF.

This clone was picked up one time. V usage is TRBV10-3 and J usage is TRBJ2-7, with D possibly TRBD1 on 5 matching bases. The CDR3 is 14 amino acids. V lost 4 bases and J 6 bases, leaving 16 bases between the germline ends. Germline V gene lookup returns CDR1 ENHRY and CDR2 SYGVKD. The CDR3 coding sequence is TGTGCCATCAGTGGATCGGGCCAGGGAATCGAGCAGTACTTC. It is translated as CAISGSGQGIEQYF.

The chain recombines TRBV19 with TRBJ2-5, with 8 bases identical to TRBD1. With the DNA end fitting TRBJ2-7 better, the J assignment may be wrong. There are 14 residues in the CDR3. Germline V gene lookup returns CDR1 LNHDA and CDR2 SQIVND (reference sequence). For the CDR3, the DNA is TGTGCCAGTAGCTCCGGGACAGGCTCCTACGAGCAGTACTTC. Protein sequence: CASSSGTGSYEQYF.

The CDR3 is CAWSRGVNQPQHF. The CDR3 DNA is TGTGCCTGGAGTCGGGGAGTTAATCAGCCCCAGCATTTT. This chain connects TRBV30 to TRBJ1-5; D is ambiguous. Germline CDR1 and CDR2: GTSNPN and SVGIG (reference sequence). This CDR3 comprises 13 residues. Trimming shortened V by 2 bases and J by 4 bases, and 9 bases separated the two germline ends.

The chain is built from TRBV6-1 and TRBJ2-7; 7 bases align to TRBD1. With V trimmed by 4 bases and J by 5 bases, 11 bases remained unmatched. The V gene's germline CDR1 is MNHNS and CDR2 SASEGT. The CDR3 spans 15 residues. CDR3 sequence reads: CASSGSRTGTDEQYF. The CDR3 DNA sequence: TGTGCCAGCAGTGGATCAAGGACAGGAACGGACGAGCAGTACTTC.

The rearrangement links TRBV6-4 to TRBJ2-1; 11 bases match TRBD2. V trimming: 4 bases; J trimming: 5 bases; junction bases outside the gene matches: 4. CDR1 is MRHNA, CDR2 SNTAGT, per germline. The CDR3 loop spans 15 amino acids. The CDR3 region has the DNA TGTGCCAGCAGTGGGACTAGCGGGCCACACAATGAGCAGTTCTTC. Its protein is CASSGTSGPHNEQFF.

This rearrangement joins TRBV4-1 to TRBJ1-2; unclear D gene. Germline V gives CDR1 MGHRA, CDR2 YSYEKL. The CDR3 consists of 14 residues. Trimming removed 1 base from V and 2 bases from J, with 8 bases in between. For the CDR3, the DNA is TGCGCCAGCAGCCAAGGCGAGGGAAACTATGGCTACACCTTC. It yields the protein CASSQGEGNYGYTF.

The genes are TRBV2 and TRBJ2-1, with TRBD2 matching over 9 bases. Germline V gives CDR1 SNHLY, CDR2 FYNNEI. The CDR3 is 15 residues long. Trimming at V came to 6 bases and at J to 5 bases, leaving 8 bases not matched to a gene. Written as DNA, the CDR3 is TGTGCCAGCAGCGAGGGACTAGCTCGAAACAATGAGCAGTTCTTC. This gives the protein CASSEGLARNNEQFF.

The chain joins TRBV6-1 to TRBJ2-7; maybe TRBD2 (7 bases). There are 14 residues in the CDR3. Germline CDR1 and CDR2: MNHNS and SASEGT. V lost 11 bases to trimming and J lost 0 bases, with 17 bases between them. The CDR3 spells CAAHGGLASYEQYF. CDR3 nucleotide sequence: TGTGCCGCTCACGGGGGGCTCGCCTCCTACGAGCAGTACTTC.

As concerns this clone: Distinct nucleotide sequences in the sample also encode this CDR3. V gene TRBV28 combines with J gene TRBJ2-7, with 8 bases matching TRBD2. The CDR3 is 14 residues long. The V gene's germline CDR1 is MDHEN and CDR2 SYDVKM. The junction had 5 bases not matched to a gene; V was cut back by 5 bases and J by 2 bases. The CDR3 DNA sequence: TGTGCCAGCAGTCCTGCGGGGGGTACCTACGAGCAGTACTTC. This translates into CASSPAGGTYEQYF.

The chain employs TRBV6-1 and TRBJ1-6; tentatively, D is TRBD1 (6 bases). The V and J ends lost 0 bases and 7 bases respectively, with 16 bases between them. The germline gives CDR1 MNHNS, CDR2 SASEGT. This CDR3 is 17 amino acids long. CDR3 bases: TGTGCCAGCAGTGAAGCAGGGGTAGGGGGAGGGAATTCACCCCTCCACTTT. Translated: CASSEAGVGGGNSPLHF.

The V call is TRBV7-2, the J call TRBJ2-7, with 9 positions matching TRBD2. Per germline, CDR1 SGHTA and CDR2 FQGNSA. This CDR3 is 16 amino acids long. V was clipped by 0 bases and J by 3 bases; unmatched bases: 6. The chain's CDR3 is CASSLAELAGVYEQYF. DNA for the CDR3: TGTGCCAGCAGCTTAGCGGAGTTAGCGGGAGTCTACGAGCAGTACTTC.

This clone showed up just once. The chain is built from TRBV28 and TRBJ1-3, with a tentative D call TRBD1 (5 bases). The CDR3 has 17 amino acids. Trimming took 7 bases from V and 0 from J, leaving 19 bases between them. Germline values: CDR1 MDHEN, CDR2 SYDVKM. CDR3 in DNA: TGTGCCAGCACGACTTCAAAATGGGGCAGCTCTGGAAACACCATATATTTT. Residues: CASTTSKWGSSGNTIYF.